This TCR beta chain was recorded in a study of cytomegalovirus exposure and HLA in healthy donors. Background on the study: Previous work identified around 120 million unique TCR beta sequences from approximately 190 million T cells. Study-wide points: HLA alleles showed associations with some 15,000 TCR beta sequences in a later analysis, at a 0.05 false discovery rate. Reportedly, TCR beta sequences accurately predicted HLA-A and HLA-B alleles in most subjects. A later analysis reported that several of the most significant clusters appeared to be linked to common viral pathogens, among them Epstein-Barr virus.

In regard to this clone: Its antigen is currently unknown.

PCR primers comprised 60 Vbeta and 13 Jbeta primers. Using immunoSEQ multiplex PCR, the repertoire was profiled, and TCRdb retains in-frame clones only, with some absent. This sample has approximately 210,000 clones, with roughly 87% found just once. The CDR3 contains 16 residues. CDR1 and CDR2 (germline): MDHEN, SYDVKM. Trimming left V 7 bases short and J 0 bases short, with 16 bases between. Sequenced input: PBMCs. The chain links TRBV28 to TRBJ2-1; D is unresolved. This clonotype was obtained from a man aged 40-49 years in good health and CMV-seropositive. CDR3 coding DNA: TGTGCCAGCACCTCGAGACTGAAGAGCTCCTACAATGAGCAGTTCTTC. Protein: CASTSRLKSSYNEQFF.